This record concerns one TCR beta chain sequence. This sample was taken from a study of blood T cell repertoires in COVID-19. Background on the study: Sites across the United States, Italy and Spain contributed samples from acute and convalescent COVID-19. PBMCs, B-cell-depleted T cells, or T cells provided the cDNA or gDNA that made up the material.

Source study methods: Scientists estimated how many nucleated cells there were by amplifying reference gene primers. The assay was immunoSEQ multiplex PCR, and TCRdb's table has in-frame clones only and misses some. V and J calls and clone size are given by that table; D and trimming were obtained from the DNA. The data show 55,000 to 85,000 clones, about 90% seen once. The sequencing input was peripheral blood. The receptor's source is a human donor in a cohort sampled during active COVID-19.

CDR3 in DNA: TGCAGTGCTAGAGGGAGCACTGAAGCTTTCTTT. As protein: CSARGSTEAFF. The chain is built from TRBV20-1 and TRBJ1-1; D ambiguous. V shed 1 base and J shed 4 bases, with 4 bases lying between them. The CDR3 runs 11 residues. Germline CDR1 and CDR2: DFQATT and SNEGSKA (reference sequence).